This section outlines one TCR beta chain sequence together with its context. These data are taken from a study of blood T cell repertoires in COVID-19. Study context: Acute-phase and convalescent COVID-19 samples originated in the United States, Italy and Spain.

CDR1 MNHEY and CDR2 SVGAGI come from the germline V gene. The CDR3 is made up of 15 amino acids. Trimming removed 5 bases at V and 5 bases at J, with 18 bases between. Per the original methods: The authors estimated nucleated cell counts from reference gene primer amplification. Only in-frame clones appear in the TCRdb table, and some are missing; sequencing was by immunoSEQ multiplex PCR. For V, J and clone size, that table is used; D and trimming come from the DNA. The table includes about 380,000 clones, roughly 80% detected once. Sequencing used peripheral blood. The chain joins TRBV6-5 to TRBJ2-5, with D possibly being TRBD1 (6 bases). The TCR comes from a human donor with acute or convalescent COVID-19. The donor label of this sample is uncertain. DNA for the CDR3: TGTGCCAGCAGTCTTAGCCGGACAGTTGGGGAGACCCAGTACTTC. It translates to CASSLSRTVGETQYF.